This T cell receptor (beta chain) was identified during a study of radiation and T cells in renal cell carcinoma. Per germline, CDR1 SGHNT and CDR2 YYREEE (reference sequence). V trimming: 0 bases; J trimming: 11 bases; junction bases outside the gene matches: 12. The CDR3 extends over 16 amino acids. Time point described: blood 2 weeks post-SBRT. The treatment denotes: 15 Gy SBRT to primary tumor, nephrectomy 4 weeks later. Produced via immunoSEQ multiplex PCR; TCRdb's table is partial and in-frame only. The repertoire holds some 130,000 clones, 70% to 90% seen once, with over 4.5% in the top ten. The chain is built from TRBV5-4 and TRBJ1-4; the match to TRBD1 covers 8 bases. The TCR originated in a woman aged 70-85 years with renal cell carcinoma. This sample comprised blood, obtained from a patient whose treatment included radiotherapy and nephrectomy. The CDR3 DNA is TGTGCCAGCAGCTTGGCGACTGACAGGGGACTGGGGAAACTGTTTTTT. This encodes CASSLATDRGLGKLFF.